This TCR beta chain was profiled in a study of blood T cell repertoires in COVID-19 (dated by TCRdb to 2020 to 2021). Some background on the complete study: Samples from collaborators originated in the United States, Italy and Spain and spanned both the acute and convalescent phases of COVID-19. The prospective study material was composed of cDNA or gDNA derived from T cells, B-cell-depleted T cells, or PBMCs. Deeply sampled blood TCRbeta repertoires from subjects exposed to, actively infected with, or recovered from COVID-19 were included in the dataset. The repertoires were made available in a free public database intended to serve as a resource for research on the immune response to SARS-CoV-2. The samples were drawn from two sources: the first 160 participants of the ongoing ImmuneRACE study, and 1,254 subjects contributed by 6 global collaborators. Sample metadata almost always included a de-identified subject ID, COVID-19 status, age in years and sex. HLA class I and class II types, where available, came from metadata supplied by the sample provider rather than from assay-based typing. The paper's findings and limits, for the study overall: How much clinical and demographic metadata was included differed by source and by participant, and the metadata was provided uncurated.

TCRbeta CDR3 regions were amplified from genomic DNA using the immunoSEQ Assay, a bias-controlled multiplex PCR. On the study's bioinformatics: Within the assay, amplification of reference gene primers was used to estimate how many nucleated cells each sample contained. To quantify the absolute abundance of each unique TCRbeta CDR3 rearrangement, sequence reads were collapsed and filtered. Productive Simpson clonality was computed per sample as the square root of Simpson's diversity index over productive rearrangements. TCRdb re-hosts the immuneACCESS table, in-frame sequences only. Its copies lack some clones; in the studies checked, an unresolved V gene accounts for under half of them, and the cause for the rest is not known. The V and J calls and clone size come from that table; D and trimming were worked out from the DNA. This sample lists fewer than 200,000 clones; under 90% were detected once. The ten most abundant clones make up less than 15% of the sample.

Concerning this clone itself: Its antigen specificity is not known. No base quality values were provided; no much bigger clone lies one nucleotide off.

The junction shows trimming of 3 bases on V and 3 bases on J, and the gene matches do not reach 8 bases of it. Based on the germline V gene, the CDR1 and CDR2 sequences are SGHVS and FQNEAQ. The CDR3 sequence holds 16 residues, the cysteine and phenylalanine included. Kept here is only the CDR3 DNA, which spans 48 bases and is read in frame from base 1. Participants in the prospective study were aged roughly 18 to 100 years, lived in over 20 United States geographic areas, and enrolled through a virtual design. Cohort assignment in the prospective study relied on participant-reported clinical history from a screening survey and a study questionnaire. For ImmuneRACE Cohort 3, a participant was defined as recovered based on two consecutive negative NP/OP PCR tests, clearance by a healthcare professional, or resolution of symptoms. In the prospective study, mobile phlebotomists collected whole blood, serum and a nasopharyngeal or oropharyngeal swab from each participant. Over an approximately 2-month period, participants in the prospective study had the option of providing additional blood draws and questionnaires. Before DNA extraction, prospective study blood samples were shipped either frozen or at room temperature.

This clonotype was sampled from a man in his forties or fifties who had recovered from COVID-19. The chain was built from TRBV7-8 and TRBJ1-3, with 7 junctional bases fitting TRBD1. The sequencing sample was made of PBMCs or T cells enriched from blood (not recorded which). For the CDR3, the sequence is CASSFLQGTSGNTIYF. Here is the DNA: TGTGCCAGCAGCTTCCTACAGGGGACTAGTGGAAACACCATATATTTT.